A single sample gave rise to the 23 T cell receptor beta chains below, sequenced in a study of cytomegalovirus exposure and HLA in healthy donors. Libraries were prepared by immunoSEQ multiplex PCR; TCRdb keeps only in-frame clonotypes and omits some of them. The sample carries about 110,000 clones, roughly 90% recorded once. Sequenced input: PBMCs. The origin of the receptors is a woman between 18 and 29 years old in good health and CMV-seronegative.

This chain links TRBV20-1 with TRBJ2-1; D is ambiguous. V lost 3 bases, J lost 13 bases, and 13 bases lay in between. CDR1 DFQATT and CDR2 SNEGSKA come from the germline V gene (reference sequence). The CDR3 length is 11 residues. The CDR3 DNA follows: TGCAGTGCTAGCTTTGCGAGCAAACAGTTCTTC. Protein sequence: CSASFASKQFF.

This clone was observed once. The CDR3 loop reads CASSYTSVSYNEQFF. CDR3 DNA sequence: TGTGCCAGCAGCTATACTAGCGTCTCCTACAATGAGCAGTTCTTC. This rearrangement joins TRBV9 to TRBJ2-1, with 7 bases that match TRBD2. Germline loops: CDR1 SGDLS, CDR2 YYNGEE. The length of the CDR3 is 15 residues. Unmatched junction bases numbered 4, after V lost 4 bases and J lost 0 bases.

The V and J genes are TRBV18 and TRBJ2-7, with D unclear. Germline lookup yields CDR1 KGHSH and CDR2 LQKENI. This CDR3 has 13 amino acids. V shed 3 bases and J shed 0 bases, with 6 bases lying between them. In DNA, the CDR3 is TGTGCCAGCTCACCGCTGAGCTCCTACGAGCAGTACTTC. Its translation is CASSPLSSYEQYF.

This clone has just one count. V and J are TRBV19 and TRBJ1-4; 7 nucleotides agree with TRBD1. The V gene end was trimmed by 7 bases and the J gene end by 5 bases; junction bases not matched to a gene: 7. The CDR3 is made up of 14 amino acids. Germline CDR1 and CDR2: LNHDA and SQIVND (reference sequence). Here the CDR3 DNA reads TGTGCCAGTACTAGACAGGGACAGAATGAAAAACTGTTTTTT. As protein: CASTRQGQNEKLFF. The full variable domain, rest sourced from reference TRBV19 and TRBJ1-4, is DGGITQSPKYLFRKEGQNVTLSCEQNLNHDAMYWYRQDPGQGLRLIYYSQIVNDFQKGDIAEGYSVSREKKESFPLTVTSAQKNPTAFYLCASTRQGQNEKLFFGSGTQLSVL.

The chain has TRBV27 and TRBJ2-3; TRBD2 agrees at 10 bases. With V trimmed by 6 bases and J by 3 bases, 3 bases remained unmatched. The CDR3 covers 14 residues. Germline V CDR1 and CDR2: MNHEY, SMNVEV (reference sequence). This chain's CDR3 is CASSTSGVTDTQYF. DNA for the CDR3: TGTGCCAGCAGCACTAGCGGGGTAACAGATACGCAGTATTTT.

The chain links TRBV10-3 to TRBJ1-1; no definite D call. Trimming removed 4 bases at V and 6 bases at J, with 9 bases between. The CDR3 runs 12 residues. CDR1 and CDR2 (germline): ENHRY, SYGVKD. The CDR3: CAISGYRSEAFF. The CDR3 coding sequence is TGTGCCATCAGTGGATACCGGTCTGAAGCTTTCTTT.

The chain employs TRBV5-4 and TRBJ1-6; TRBD1 agrees at 7 bases. V trimming: 4 bases; J trimming: 0 bases; junction bases outside the gene matches: 7. This CDR3 comprises 17 residues. Looked up from germline, CDR1 is SGHNT and CDR2 is YYREEE (reference sequence). The CDR3 region is CASSGTQGSSYNSPLHF. CDR3 DNA sequence: TGTGCCAGCAGCGGAACACAGGGGAGCTCCTATAATTCACCCCTCCACTTT.

The chain uses TRBV28 and TRBJ2-1, with 13 bases that match TRBD2. CDR3 length: 16 residues. The germline CDR1 and CDR2 sequences are MDHEN and SYDVKM. The trim removed 6 bases at V and 6 bases at J, leaving 8 bases unmatched. In DNA, the CDR3 is TGTGCCAGCAGCAGATCAGGACTAGCGGGGGTCAATGAGCAGTTCTTC. Amino acid sequence: CASSRSGLAGVNEQFF.

The V and J genes are TRBV21-1 and TRBJ1-2; the table's D gene call, TRBD1, was not cross checked with the DNA. TRBV21-1 is described as a pseudogene. CDR3 length: 18 amino acids. The CDR3 DNA follows: TGTGCCAGCAGGAGGAGGCTGAGGGGACAAGGCGAGAACTATGGCTACACCTTC. This gives the protein CASRRRLRGQGENYGYTF.

The gene calls are TRBV5-1 and TRBJ2-3; a weak D match, TRBD1 (5 bases). Germline loops: CDR1 SGHRS, CDR2 YFSETQ. The CDR3 extends over 14 amino acids. The V end lost 4 bases, the J end lost 0 bases, and 9 bases lay between the germline ends. The CDR3 here is CASSRQPSTDTQYF. CDR3 DNA: TGCGCCAGCAGCCGACAGCCAAGCACAGATACGCAGTATTTT.

This chain uses TRBV28 with TRBJ1-2; the D gene is possibly TRBD1 (5 bases). Trimming left V 2 bases short and J 6 bases short, with 13 bases between. Germline CDR1 MDHEN, CDR2 SYDVKM. The CDR3 consists of 14 residues. CDR3 coding DNA: TGTGCCAGCAGTTTACCCGCAGGGAAGGATGGCTACACCTTC. It encodes CASSLPAGKDGYTF.

In DNA form, the CDR3 reads TGTGCCAGCAGCCCCGAGGGGGCCTGGGAGCAGTACTTC. This sequence encodes CASSPEGAWEQYF. V is TRBV13 and J is TRBJ2-7, with 7 bases fitting TRBD1. The J segment lost 7 bases and the V segment lost 5 bases, leaving 8 bases of the junction unmatched. Per the germline V gene, CDR1 is PRHDT and CDR2 is FYEKMQ (reference sequence). The CDR3 loop spans 13 amino acids.

The chain employs TRBV18 and TRBJ1-5; D remains ambiguous. The CDR3 contains 16 residues. The V and J ends lost 3 bases and 4 bases respectively, with 16 bases between them. Germline CDR1 reads KGHSH; CDR2 reads LQKENI. For the CDR3, the DNA is TGTGCCAGCTCACCGGGAGTGAGTTCGTGGAATCAGCCCCAGCATTTT. Its protein product is CASSPGVSSWNQPQHF.

This chain links TRBV5-1 with TRBJ2-2; 8 bases line up with TRBD1. The V gene end was trimmed by 4 bases and the J gene end by 4 bases; junction bases not matched to a gene: 3. The V gene's germline CDR1 is SGHRS and CDR2 YFSETQ. The CDR3 spans 14 residues. CDR3 in amino acids: CASSRTGPTGELFF. The CDR3 bases are TGCGCCAGCAGCCGGACAGGGCCCACCGGGGAGCTGTTTTTT.

The chain carries TRBV4-2 and TRBJ2-5, with D unresolved. Trimming cost V 0 bases and J 5 bases, with 10 bases left between them. Germline assignment: CDR1 LGHNA and CDR2 YNFKEQ. CDR3 length: 14 amino acids. CDR3 residues: CASSQDRLGETQYF. As DNA, the CDR3 is TGTGCCAGCAGCCAAGATAGGCTCGGGGAGACCCAGTACTTC.

The chain has TRBV29-1 and TRBJ1-1; TRBD1 agrees at 11 bases. The CDR3 sequence is 13 residues long. V shed 6 bases, J shed 8 bases, and the junction held 8 bases outside the gene matches. The germline gives CDR1 SQVTM, CDR2 ANQGSEA. The CDR3 DNA sequence: TGCAGCGTAGGACAGGGGGCGCGTTTAGAAGCTTTCTTT. It is translated as CSVGQGARLEAFF.

The rearrangement uses TRBV30 and TRBJ1-4, with 10 bases aligning to TRBD1. This CDR3 region has 14 residues. Germline CDR1 is GTSNPN and CDR2 is SVGIG (reference sequence). Losses at the gene ends were 3 bases for V and 8 bases for J; bases not matched to a gene: 6. The CDR3 here is CAWRSGTGAEKLFF. In DNA, the CDR3 is TGTGCCTGGAGATCCGGGACAGGGGCGGAAAAACTGTTTTTT.

Written as DNA, the CDR3 is TGTGCCTGGGCAGACAGGGGGTTCGGAAGCAATCAGCCCCAGCATTTT. Translated, it gives CAWADRGFGSNQPQHF. This rearrangement joins TRBV30 to TRBJ1-5, with 9 bases aligning to TRBD1. CDR3 length equals 16 residues. In germline, CDR1 is GTSNPN, CDR2 SVGIG (reference sequence). The V and J ends lost 5 bases and 1 base, in that order; junction bases with no gene match: 9.

The chain links TRBV4-2 to TRBJ1-5, with D tentatively TRBD1 (5 bases). The CDR3 is 14 residues long. The germline gives CDR1 LGHNA, CDR2 YNFKEQ. V shed 4 bases and J shed 4 bases, with 11 bases lying between them. CDR3 amino acids: CASSLDRVNQPQHF. In DNA, the CDR3 is TGTGCCAGCAGCCTCGACAGAGTGAATCAGCCCCAGCATTTT.

This rearrangement joins TRBV5-1 to TRBJ2-3; TRBD2 matches 8 bases. Germline CDR1 is SGHRS and CDR2 is YFSETQ. The CDR3 runs 15 residues. With V trimmed by 1 base and J by 4 bases, 5 bases remained unmatched. The CDR3 loop reads CASSLTSGRADTQYF. DNA of the CDR3: TGCGCCAGCAGCTTGACTAGCGGACGAGCAGATACGCAGTATTTT.

This sequence joins TRBV6-1 and TRBJ2-1, with 8 bases that match TRBD1. J lost 2 bases, V lost 4 bases, and 4 bases had no gene match. Germline V gene lookup returns CDR1 MNHNS and CDR2 SASEGT. The CDR3 contains 15 residues. For the CDR3, the DNA is TGTGCCAGCAGTGTATCCAGGGGGCCCTACAATGAGCAGTTCTTC. It codes for CASSVSRGPYNEQFF.

J is TRBJ2-2 and V is TRBV30; 12 bases are shared with TRBD1. Germline CDR1 GTSNPN, CDR2 SVGIG (reference sequence). This CDR3 region has 17 residues. V was pared by 1 base and J by 3 bases, with 6 bases of the junction left unmatched. CDR3 loop: CAWSEGTGGQYTGELFF. The CDR3 DNA sequence: TGTGCCTGGAGTGAAGGGACAGGGGGCCAATACACCGGGGAGCTGTTTTTT.

The V call is TRBV28, the J call TRBJ1-1, with TRBD1 matching 9 bases. V was clipped by 5 bases and J by 5 bases; unmatched bases: 9. This CDR3 has 15 amino acids. Germline V gene lookup returns CDR1 MDHEN and CDR2 SYDVKM. Written as DNA, the CDR3 is TGTGCCAGCAGTCCCACGACAGGGGGATTGACTGAAGCTTTCTTT. Amino acids: CASSPTTGGLTEAFF. Full variable domain (missing parts from reference TRBV28 and TRBJ1-1): DVKVTQSSRYLVKRTGEKVFLECVQDMDHENMFWYRQDPGLGLRLIYFSYDVKMKEKGDIPEGYSVSREKKERFSLILESASTNQTSMYLCASSPTTGGLTEAFFGQGTRLTVV.